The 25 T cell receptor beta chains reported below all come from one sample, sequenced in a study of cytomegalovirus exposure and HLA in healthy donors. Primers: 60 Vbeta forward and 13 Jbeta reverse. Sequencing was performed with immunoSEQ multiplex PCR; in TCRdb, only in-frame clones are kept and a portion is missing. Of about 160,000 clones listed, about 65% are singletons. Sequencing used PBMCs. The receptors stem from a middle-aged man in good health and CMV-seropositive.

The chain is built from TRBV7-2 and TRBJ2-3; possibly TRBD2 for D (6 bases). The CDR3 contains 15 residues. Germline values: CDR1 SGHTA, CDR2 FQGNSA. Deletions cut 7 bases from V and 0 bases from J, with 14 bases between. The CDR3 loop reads CASTLRGTSTDTQYF. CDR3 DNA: TGTGCCAGCACCCTCAGAGGGACTAGCACAGATACGCAGTATTTT. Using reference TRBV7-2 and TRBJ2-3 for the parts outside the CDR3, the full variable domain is GAGVSQSPSNKVTEKGKDVELRCDPISGHTALYWYRQSLGQGLEFLIYFQGNSAPDKSGLPSDRFSAERTGGSVSTLTIQRTQQEDSAVYLCASTLRGTSTDTQYFGPGTRLTVL.

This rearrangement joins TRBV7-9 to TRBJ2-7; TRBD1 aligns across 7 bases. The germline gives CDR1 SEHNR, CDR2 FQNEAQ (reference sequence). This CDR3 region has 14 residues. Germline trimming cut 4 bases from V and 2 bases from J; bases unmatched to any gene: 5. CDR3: CASSSGTVPYEQYF. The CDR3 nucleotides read TGTGCCAGCAGCTCCGGGACAGTCCCCTACGAGCAGTACTTC. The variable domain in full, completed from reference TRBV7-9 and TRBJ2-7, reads DTGVSQNPRHKITKRGQNVTFRCDPISEHNRLYWYRQTLGQGPEFLTYFQNEAQLEKSRLLSDRFSAERPKGSFSTLEIQRTEQGDSAMYLCASSSGTVPYEQYFGPGTRLTVT.

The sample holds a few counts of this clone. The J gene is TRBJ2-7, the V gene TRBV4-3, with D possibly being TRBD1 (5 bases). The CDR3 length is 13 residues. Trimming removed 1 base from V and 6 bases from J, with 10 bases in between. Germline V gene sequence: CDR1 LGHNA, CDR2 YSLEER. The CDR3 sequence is CASSQGQGAEQYF. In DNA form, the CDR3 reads TGCGCCAGCAGCCAAGGACAAGGGGCCGAGCAGTACTTC.

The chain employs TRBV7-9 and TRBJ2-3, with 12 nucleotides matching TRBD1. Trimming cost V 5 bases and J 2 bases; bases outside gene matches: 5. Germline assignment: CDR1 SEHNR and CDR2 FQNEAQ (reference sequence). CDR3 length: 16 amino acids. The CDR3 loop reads CASSPGTGGITDTQYF. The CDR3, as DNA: TGTGCCAGCAGCCCGGGGACAGGGGGCATCACAGATACGCAGTATTTT. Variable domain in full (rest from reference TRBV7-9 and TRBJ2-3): DTGVSQNPRHKITKRGQNVTFRCDPISEHNRLYWYRQTLGQGPEFLTYFQNEAQLEKSRLLSDRFSAERPKGSFSTLEIQRTEQGDSAMYLCASSPGTGGITDTQYFGPGTRLTVL.

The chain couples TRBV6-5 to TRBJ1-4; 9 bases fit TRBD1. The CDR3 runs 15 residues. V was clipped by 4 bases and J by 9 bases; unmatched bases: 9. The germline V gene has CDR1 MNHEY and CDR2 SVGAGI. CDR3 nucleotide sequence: TGTGCCAGCAGTTCGCCGGGACAGGGAAATAAAAAACTGTTTTTT. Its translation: CASSSPGQGNKKLFF.

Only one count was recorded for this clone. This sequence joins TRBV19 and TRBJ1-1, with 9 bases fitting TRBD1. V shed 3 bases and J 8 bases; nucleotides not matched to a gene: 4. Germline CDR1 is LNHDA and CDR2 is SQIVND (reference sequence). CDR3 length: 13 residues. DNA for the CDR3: TGTGCCAGTAGTATCCTCGGGACAGGGGAAGCTTTCTTT. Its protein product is CASSILGTGEAFF.

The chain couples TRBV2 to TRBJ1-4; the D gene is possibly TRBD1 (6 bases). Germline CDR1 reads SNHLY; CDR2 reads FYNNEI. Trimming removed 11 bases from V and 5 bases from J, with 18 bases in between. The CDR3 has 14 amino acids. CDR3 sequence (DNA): TGTGCCGTCATAACAGGGATGCGGAATGAAAAACTGTTTTTT. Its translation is CAVITGMRNEKLFF.

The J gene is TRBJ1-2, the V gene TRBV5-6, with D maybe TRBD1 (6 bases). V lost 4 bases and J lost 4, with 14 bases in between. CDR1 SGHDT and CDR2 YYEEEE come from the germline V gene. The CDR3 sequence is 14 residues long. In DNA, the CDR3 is TGTGCCAGCAGCCTCGGGACAAGGCTCTATGGCTACACCTTC. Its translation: CASSLGTRLYGYTF.

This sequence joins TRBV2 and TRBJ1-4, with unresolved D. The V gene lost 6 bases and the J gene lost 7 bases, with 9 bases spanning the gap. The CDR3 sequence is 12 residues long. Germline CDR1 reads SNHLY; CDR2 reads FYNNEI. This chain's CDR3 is CASSPLSEKLFF. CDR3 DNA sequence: TGTGCCAGCAGCCCTCTCTCTGAAAAACTGTTTTTT. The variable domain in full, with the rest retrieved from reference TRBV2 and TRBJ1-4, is EPEVTQTPSHQVTQMGQEVILRCVPISNHLYFYWYRQILGQKVEFLVSFYNNEISEKSEIFDDQFSVERPDGSNFTLKIRSTKLEDSAMYFCASSPLSEKLFFGSGTQLSVL.

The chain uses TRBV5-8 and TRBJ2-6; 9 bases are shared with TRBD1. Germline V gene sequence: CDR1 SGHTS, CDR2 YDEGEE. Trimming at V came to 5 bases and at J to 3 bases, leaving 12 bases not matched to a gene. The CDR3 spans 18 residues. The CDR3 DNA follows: TGTGCCAGCAGGTCGGACAGGGGATGGTTCAGTGGGGCCAACGTCCTGACTTTC. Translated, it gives CASRSDRGWFSGANVLTF.

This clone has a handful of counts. CDR3 protein: CASSPSPTGRITQYF. The CDR3 DNA follows: TGCGCCAGCAGCCCCTCCCCGACAGGGCGCATTACGCAGTATTTT. This chain uses TRBV4-3 with TRBJ2-3; 7 bases are shared with TRBD1. Trimming cost V 4 bases and J 8 bases; bases outside gene matches: 12. The CDR3 is 15 residues long. Germline V CDR1 and CDR2: LGHNA, YSLEER.

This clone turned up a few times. The CDR3 reads CASSPRVSGNTIYF. CDR3 DNA sequence: TGCGCCAGCAGCCCCAGGGTTTCCGGAAACACCATATATTTT. The V and J genes are TRBV5-1 and TRBJ1-3, with D possibly being TRBD1 (5 bases). This CDR3 is built from 14 residues. Germline CDR1 and CDR2: SGHRS and YFSETQ. The germline V and J ends were trimmed by 4 bases and 4 bases, with 12 bases remaining between them.

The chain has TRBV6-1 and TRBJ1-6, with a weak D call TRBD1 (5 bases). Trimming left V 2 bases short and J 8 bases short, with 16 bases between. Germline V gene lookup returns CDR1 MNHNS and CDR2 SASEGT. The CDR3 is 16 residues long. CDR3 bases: TGTGCCAGCAGTGAACGTCGTCCAGGGAAGGATTCACCCCTCCACTTT. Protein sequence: CASSERRPGKDSPLHF.

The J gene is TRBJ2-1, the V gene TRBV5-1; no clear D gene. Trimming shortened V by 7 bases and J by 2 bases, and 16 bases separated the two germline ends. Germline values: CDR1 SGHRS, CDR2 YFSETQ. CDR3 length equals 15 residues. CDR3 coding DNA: TGCGCCAGCTCGCCCACTAACAAAGCCTACAATGAGCAGTTCTTC. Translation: CASSPTNKAYNEQFF.

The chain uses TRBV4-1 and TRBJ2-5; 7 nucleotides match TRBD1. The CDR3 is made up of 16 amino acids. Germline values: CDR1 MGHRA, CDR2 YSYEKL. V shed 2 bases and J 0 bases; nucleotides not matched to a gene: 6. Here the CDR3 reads CASSQTRDSNQETQYF. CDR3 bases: TGCGCCAGCAGCCAAACCCGGGACAGCAACCAAGAGACCCAGTACTTC.

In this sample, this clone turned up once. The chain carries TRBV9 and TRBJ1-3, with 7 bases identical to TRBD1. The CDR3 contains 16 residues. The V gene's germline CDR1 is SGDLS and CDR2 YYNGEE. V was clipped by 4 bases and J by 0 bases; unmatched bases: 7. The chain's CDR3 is CASSSTGLLSGNTIYF. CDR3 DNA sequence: TGTGCCAGCAGCTCGACAGGGCTACTCTCTGGAAACACCATATATTTT.

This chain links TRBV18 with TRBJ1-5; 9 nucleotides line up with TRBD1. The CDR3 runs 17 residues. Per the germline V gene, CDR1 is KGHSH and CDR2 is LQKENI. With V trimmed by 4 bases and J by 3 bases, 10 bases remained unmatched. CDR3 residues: CASSLTGTGSPNQPQHF. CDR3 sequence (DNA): TGTGCCAGCTCACTAACCGGGACAGGGTCCCCCAATCAGCCCCAGCATTTT.

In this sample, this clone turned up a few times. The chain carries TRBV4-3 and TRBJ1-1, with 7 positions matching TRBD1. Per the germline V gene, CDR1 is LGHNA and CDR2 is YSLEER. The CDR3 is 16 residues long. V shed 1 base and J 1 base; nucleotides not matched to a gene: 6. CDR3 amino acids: CASSQGLTGANTEAFF. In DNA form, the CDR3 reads TGCGCCAGCAGCCAAGGCTTAACAGGGGCGAACACTGAAGCTTTCTTT.

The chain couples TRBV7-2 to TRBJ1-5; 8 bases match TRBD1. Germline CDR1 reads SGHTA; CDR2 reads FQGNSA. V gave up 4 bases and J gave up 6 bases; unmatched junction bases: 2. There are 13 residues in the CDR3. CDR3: CASSSDRGQPQHF. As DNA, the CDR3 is TGTGCCAGCAGCTCAGACAGGGGTCAGCCCCAGCATTTT.

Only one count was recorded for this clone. CDR3 in amino acids: CARSGLGNQPQHF. The CDR3 nucleotides are TGTGCCAGAAGCGGACTAGGGAATCAGCCCCAGCATTTT. V and J are TRBV5-3 and TRBJ1-5; D remains ambiguous. TRBV5-3 is sorted into the ORF group, with uncertain function. This CDR3 region has 13 residues. Trimming cost V 4 bases and J 4 bases, with 9 bases left between them.

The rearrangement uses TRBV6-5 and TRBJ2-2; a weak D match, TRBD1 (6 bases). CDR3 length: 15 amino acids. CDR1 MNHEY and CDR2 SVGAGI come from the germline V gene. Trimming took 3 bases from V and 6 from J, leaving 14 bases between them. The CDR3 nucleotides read TGTGCCAGCAGTTATGTTAACCAGGGGTCCGGGGAGCTGTTTTTT. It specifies CASSYVNQGSGELFF.

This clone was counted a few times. The CDR3 here is CASSQERGGAGEKLFF. Here the CDR3 DNA reads TGCGCCAGCAGCCAAGAACGGGGAGGGGCGGGAGAAAAACTGTTTTTT. J is TRBJ1-4 and V is TRBV4-3; D possibly corresponds to TRBD1 (5 bases). The CDR3 runs 16 residues. The V end was cut by 0 bases, the J end by 8 bases, with 16 bases between. Germline CDR1 reads LGHNA; CDR2 reads YSLEER.

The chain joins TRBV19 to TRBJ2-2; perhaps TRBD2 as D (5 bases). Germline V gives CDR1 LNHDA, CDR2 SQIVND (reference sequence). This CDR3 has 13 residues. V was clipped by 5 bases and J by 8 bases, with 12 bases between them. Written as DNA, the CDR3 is TGTGCCAGTAGTTTGGACGGGGTTGGGGAGCTGTTTTTT. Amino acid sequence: CASSLDGVGELFF.

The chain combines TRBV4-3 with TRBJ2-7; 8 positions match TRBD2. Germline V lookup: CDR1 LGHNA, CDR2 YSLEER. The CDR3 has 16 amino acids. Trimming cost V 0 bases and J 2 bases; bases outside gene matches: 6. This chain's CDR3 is CASSQDVAGTPYEQYF. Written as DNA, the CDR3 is TGCGCCAGCAGCCAAGATGTAGCGGGGACCCCCTACGAGCAGTACTTC.

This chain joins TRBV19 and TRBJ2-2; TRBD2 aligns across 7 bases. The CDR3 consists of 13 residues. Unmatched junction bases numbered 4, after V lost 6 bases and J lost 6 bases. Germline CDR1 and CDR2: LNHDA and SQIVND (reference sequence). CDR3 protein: CASSGLVPGELFF. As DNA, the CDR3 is TGTGCCAGTAGCGGACTAGTCCCCGGGGAGCTGTTTTTT.